The 15 T cell receptor beta chains below come from one sample, sequenced in a study of cytomegalovirus exposure and HLA in healthy donors. The protocol was immunoSEQ multiplex PCR, while the TCRdb copy is restricted to in-frame clones and leaves out a portion. The profile shows around 130,000 clones, roughly 91% of them singletons. Sequencing was performed on PBMCs. The receptors were gathered from a man aged 25 to 45 in good health and CMV-seronegative.

The V gene is TRBV7-3, the J gene TRBJ2-1; 8 positions match TRBD2. V was pared by 5 bases and J by 7 bases, with 10 bases of the junction left unmatched. Germline V gives CDR1 SGHTA, CDR2 FQGTGA. The CDR3 covers 15 residues. The CDR3 protein is CASSVLAAVENEQFF. DNA of the CDR3: TGTGCCAGCAGCGTACTAGCGGCCGTCGAGAATGAGCAGTTCTTC.

This clone was observed a single time. V is TRBV7-9 and J is TRBJ1-6, with 7 positions matching TRBD1. The ends lost 6 bases at V and 6 bases at J; junction bases unmatched: 8. CDR1 SEHNR and CDR2 FQNEAQ come from the germline V gene (reference sequence). CDR3 size: 15 residues. CDR3 sequence reads: CASRPDRALNSPLHF. In DNA, the CDR3 is TGTGCCAGCAGGCCCGACAGGGCTCTTAATTCACCCCTCCACTTT.

The chain links TRBV2 to TRBJ2-3; 13 bases line up with TRBD2. The CDR3 consists of 15 residues. V shed 5 bases and J 6 bases; nucleotides not matched to a gene: 5. Germline V gene lookup returns CDR1 SNHLY and CDR2 FYNNEI. The CDR3 region is CASSSGLAGVDTQYF. DNA of the CDR3: TGTGCCAGCAGTTCCGGACTAGCGGGGGTGGATACGCAGTATTTT.

The V call is TRBV4-3, the J call TRBJ2-7; D may be TRBD2 (5 bases). Trimming stripped 0 bases from V and 3 bases from J, with 9 bases between. The CDR3 has 14 amino acids. The germline V gene has CDR1 LGHNA and CDR2 YSLEER. CDR3 nucleotides: TGCGCCAGCAGCCAAGACACACGGGACTACGAGCAGTACTTC. This encodes CASSQDTRDYEQYF.

The genes are TRBV15 and TRBJ2-3, with a tentative D call TRBD2 (6 bases). The V end was cut by 1 base, the J end by 4 bases, with 18 bases between. The germline V gene encodes CDR1 LNHNV and CDR2 YYDKDF (reference sequence). The CDR3 spans 17 residues. The CDR3 sequence is CATSRGIGTGEADTQYF. In nucleotides, the CDR3 is TGTGCCACCAGCAGAGGCATCGGGACCGGGGAGGCAGATACGCAGTATTTT.

CDR3 coding DNA: TGTGCCAGCAGTGCGTCACCAGGGGACATTCAGTACTTC. Protein: CASSASPGDIQYF. The V and J genes are TRBV2 and TRBJ2-4, with D tentatively TRBD1 (6 bases). The CDR3 length is 13 residues. Germline V lookup: CDR1 SNHLY, CDR2 FYNNEI. V lost 4 bases and J 8 bases, leaving 12 bases between the germline ends.

The rearrangement joins TRBV7-9 to TRBJ2-7, with D hard to call. Per germline, CDR1 SEHNR and CDR2 FQNEAQ (reference sequence). The V end lost 4 bases, the J end lost 3 bases, and 4 bases lay between the germline ends. The CDR3 contains 11 residues. CDR3: CASSSYYEQYF. CDR3 DNA sequence: TGTGCCAGCAGCTCCTACTACGAGCAGTACTTC. Combining the CDR3 with reference TRBV7-9 and TRBJ2-7 gives the whole variable domain DTGVSQNPRHKITKRGQNVTFRCDPISEHNRLYWYRQTLGQGPEFLTYFQNEAQLEKSRLLSDRFSAERPKGSFSTLEIQRTEQGDSAMYLCASSSYYEQYFGPGTRLTVT.

The chain employs TRBV5-4 and TRBJ2-7; 7 bases map to TRBD2. After removal of 3 bases from V and 2 bases from J, the junction contained 8 bases not matched to a gene. CDR3 length: 15 amino acids. The germline CDR1 and CDR2 sequences are SGHNT and YYREEE (reference sequence). CDR3 region: CASSSTRGGPYEQYF. CDR3 nucleotide sequence: TGTGCCAGCAGCTCCACTCGGGGAGGGCCCTACGAGCAGTACTTC.

This clone appeared a few times. A read error may produce the germline difference seen at one junction end. This chain links TRBV7-9 with TRBJ1-5, with 8 positions matching TRBD1. The CDR3 has 14 residues. CDR1 and CDR2 (germline): SEHNR, FQNEAQ (reference sequence). The CDR3 loop is CASSRTGSIQPQHF. DNA for the CDR3: TGTGCCAGCAGCCGGACAGGGAGCATTCAGCCCCAGCATTTT. Variable domain in full (rest from reference TRBV7-9 and TRBJ1-5): DTGVSQNPRHKITKRGQNVTFRCDPISEHNRLYWYRQTLGQGPEFLTYFQNEAQLEKSRLLSDRFSAERPKGSFSTLEIQRTEQGDSAMYLCASSRTGSIQPQHFGDGTRLSIL.

The chain links TRBV15 to TRBJ1-3; weak D call: TRBD1 (5 bases). Trimming took 1 base from V and 3 from J, leaving 10 bases between them. Germline assignment: CDR1 LNHNV and CDR2 YYDKDF (reference sequence). The CDR3 has 15 amino acids. CDR3 in DNA: TGTGCCACCAGCAGAGCCAGGGTAGATGGAAACACCATATATTTT. Amino acids: CATSRARVDGNTIYF. Based on the CDR3 plus reference TRBV15 and TRBJ1-3, the full variable domain is DAMVIQNPRYQVTQFGKPVTLSCSQTLNHNVMYWYQQKSSQAPKLLFHYYDKDFNNEADTPDNFQSRRPNTSFCFLDIRSPGLGDTAMYLCATSRARVDGNTIYFGEGSWLTVV.

The rearrangement uses TRBV6-5 and TRBJ2-5, with 12 bases that match TRBD2. V shed 2 bases, J shed 5 bases, and the junction held 6 bases outside the gene matches. Per the germline V gene, CDR1 is MNHEY and CDR2 is SVGAGI. The CDR3 sequence is 16 residues long. CDR3 sequence: CASSYGGLAGRETQYF. CDR3 DNA sequence: TGTGCCAGCAGTTACGGGGGACTAGCGGGTAGGGAGACCCAGTACTTC.

V and J are TRBV7-8 and TRBJ2-1; 11 positions agree with TRBD2. Germline loops: CDR1 SGHVS, CDR2 FQNEAQ. The CDR3 contains 16 residues. V gave up 2 bases and J gave up 1 base; unmatched junction bases: 1. As DNA, the CDR3 is TGTGCCAGCAGCTTAACTAGCGGGGGATCCTACAATGAGCAGTTCTTC. It codes for CASSLTSGGSYNEQFF.

Only one count was recorded for this clone. The V call is TRBV28, the J call TRBJ1-4; a possible D gene is TRBD1 (6 bases). CDR1 is MDHEN and CDR2 is SYDVKM in the germline V gene. CDR3 size: 15 residues. V was trimmed by 7 bases and J by 7 bases, leaving 19 bases between them. The CDR3 loop reads CASIDGGAGVEKLFF. CDR3 DNA sequence: TGTGCCAGCATTGATGGGGGGGCCGGCGTTGAAAAACTGTTTTTT.

J is TRBJ2-2 and V is TRBV6-5; 9 nucleotides align to TRBD1. V shed 5 bases and J 4 bases; nucleotides not matched to a gene: 2. This CDR3 has 14 amino acids. CDR1 and CDR2 from the germline V gene are MNHEY and SVGAGI. This CDR3 is CASSGDRATGELFF. The CDR3 region has the DNA TGTGCCAGCAGTGGGGACAGGGCCACCGGGGAGCTGTTTTTT.

V is TRBV2 and J is TRBJ1-5; D not certain. This CDR3 contains 13 residues. Deletions cut 4 bases from V and 10 bases from J, with 14 bases between. Germline CDR1 SNHLY, CDR2 FYNNEI. The CDR3 nucleotides read TGTGCCAGCAGTGGGGAAGAGCGGTTACCCCAGCATTTT. This gives the protein CASSGEERLPQHF.